This record concerns one TCR gamma chain sequence. Antigen specificity is unknown. This sample was included in a study of Vδ1+ human thymocytes. Findings of the study overall: Thymic delta-chain repertoires held around 20% Vdelta2 sequences and few Vdelta3, despite high sort purity. Thymic TRG and TRD repertoires appeared highly polyclonal.

Extracted RNA was reverse transcribed into cDNA. Pooled V-gene forward primers with one constant-region reverse primer generated the CDR3 amplicons by multiplex PCR. TCRdb re-identified clones in the multiplex PCR reads via CATT. The sample has tens of thousands of gamma-chain clones; 20% to 25% are singletons. The CDR3 spans 16 residues. Germline assignment: CDR1 GITISATS and CDR2 ISYDGTV (reference sequence). V was pared by 2 bases and J by 0 bases, with 10 bases of the junction left unmatched. This sequence joins TRGV9 and TRGJ1 or TRGJ2. The TCR sequence derives from a girl in the first two years of life who had congenital heart surgery. The sample taken for sequencing was Vdelta1+ gamma-delta thymocytes from the thymus. Specified subset: FACS-sorted CD3+ TCRalphabeta- TCRVdelta1+ TCRVdelta2- thymocytes. The chain's CDR3 is CALWEESGGNYYKKLF. In nucleotides, the CDR3 is TGTGCCTTGTGGGAGGAATCAGGGGGGAATTATTATAAGAAACTCTTT.